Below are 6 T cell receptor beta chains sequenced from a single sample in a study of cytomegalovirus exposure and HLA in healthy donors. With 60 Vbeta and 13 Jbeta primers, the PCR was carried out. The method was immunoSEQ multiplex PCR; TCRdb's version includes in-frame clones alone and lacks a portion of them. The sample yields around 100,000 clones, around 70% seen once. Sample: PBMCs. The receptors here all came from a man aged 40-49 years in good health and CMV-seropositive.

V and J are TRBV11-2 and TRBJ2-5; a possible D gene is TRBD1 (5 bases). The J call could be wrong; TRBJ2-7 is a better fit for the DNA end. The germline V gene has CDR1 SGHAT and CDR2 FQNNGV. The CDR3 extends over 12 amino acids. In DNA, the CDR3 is TGTGCCAGCAGCTTAGCAGGGTTCGAGCAGTACTTC. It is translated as CASSLAGFEQYF.

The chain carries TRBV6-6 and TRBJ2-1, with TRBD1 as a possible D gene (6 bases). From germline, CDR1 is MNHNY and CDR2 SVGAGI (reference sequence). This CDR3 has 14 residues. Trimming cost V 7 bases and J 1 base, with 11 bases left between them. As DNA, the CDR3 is TGTGCCAGCACCTCAGGGGTTTCCTACAATGAGCAGTTCTTC. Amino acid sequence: CASTSGVSYNEQFF.

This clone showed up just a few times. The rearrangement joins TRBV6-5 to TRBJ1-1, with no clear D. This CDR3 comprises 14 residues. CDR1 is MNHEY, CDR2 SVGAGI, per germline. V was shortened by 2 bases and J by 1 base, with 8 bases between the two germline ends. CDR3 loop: CASSYGGRNTEAFF. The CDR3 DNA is TGTGCCAGCAGTTACGGCGGCAGGAACACTGAAGCTTTCTTT.

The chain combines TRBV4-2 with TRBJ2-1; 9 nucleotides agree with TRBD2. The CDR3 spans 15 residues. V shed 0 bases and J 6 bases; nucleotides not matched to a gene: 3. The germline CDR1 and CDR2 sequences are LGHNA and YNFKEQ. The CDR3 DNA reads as TGTGCCAGCAGCCAAGAAGATAGCGGGAGCAATGAGCAGTTCTTC. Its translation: CASSQEDSGSNEQFF.

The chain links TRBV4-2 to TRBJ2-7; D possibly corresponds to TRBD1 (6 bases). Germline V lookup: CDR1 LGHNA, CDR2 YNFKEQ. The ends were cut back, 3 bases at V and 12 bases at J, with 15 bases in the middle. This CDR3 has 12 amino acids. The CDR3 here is CASSQGTTHPYF. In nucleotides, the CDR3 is TGTGCCAGCAGCCAGGGGACAACCCATCCGTACTTC.

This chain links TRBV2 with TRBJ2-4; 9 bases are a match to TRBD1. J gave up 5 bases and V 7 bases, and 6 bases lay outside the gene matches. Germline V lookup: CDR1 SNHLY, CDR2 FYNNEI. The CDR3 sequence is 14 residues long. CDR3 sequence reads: CASKMTGGQNIQYF. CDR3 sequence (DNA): TGTGCCAGCAAGATGACAGGGGGACAAAACATTCAGTACTTC.